This TCR beta chain derives from a study of T cells after yellow fever vaccination. On the study more broadly: Fractions containing few cells were prepared with SMART-Seq v4 Ultra Low Input.

Overall study findings and caveats: After the booster, over 95% of CD4 and about nine tenths of CD8 primary-response clones were re-detected.

The authors made TCR cDNA by 5'RACE template switching, adding a universal primer site and UMIs. TCRdb passed the 5' RACE reads through MiXCR, listing each CDR3 protein once. The data contain 130,000 or so distinct CDR3 sequences, roughly 15% of them singletons. This clonotype was seen more than once but under ten times. Its cognate antigen is unknown. CDR3 length: 13 residues. Germline CDR1 MGHDK, CDR2 SYGVNS. V dropped 3 bases and J dropped 1 base, with 6 bases sitting between them. The source was CD8+ T cells sorted from PBMCs, collected 5 days after the yellow fever booster vaccination. The receptor was isolated from a man between 18 and 29 years old who received the YFV17D yellow fever vaccine. This sequence joins TRBV25-1 and TRBJ2-5; D remains ambiguous. This chain's CDR3 is CASSDLRQETQYF. CDR3 DNA: TGTGCCAGCAGTGATCTACGCCAAGAGACCCAGTACTTC.